These T cell receptor beta chains were read from a single sample in a study of blood T cell repertoires in COVID-19. Here immunoSEQ multiplex PCR was the method, and the copy in TCRdb shows in-frame clones only, minus some. This sample has a few hundred thousand clones; 70% to 90% occur once, and the top ten carry 0.95% to 1.5%. The sample comprised peripheral blood. The receptors were sampled from a middle-aged man with acute or convalescent COVID-19. The CDR3 runs from the conserved cysteine through the conserved F or W. The order of the fields is D gene, J gene, clone size, V gene, CDR3 protein, CDR3 DNA. A D gene is named only where the DNA matches it firmly. Clone size is not always given. Where it is, it says once, few, many or a class for expanded clones.

d_call: TRBD2
j_call: TRBJ2-4
clone_size: .
v_call: TRBV9
cdr3_aa: CASSSGTSGGLAKNIQYF
cdr3_nt: TGTGCCAGCAGCTCCGGGACTAGCGGGGGGTTAGCCAAAAACATTCAGTACTTC

d_call: .
j_call: TRBJ1-5
clone_size: .
v_call: TRBV2
cdr3_aa: CASSIKPGDYSNQPQHF
cdr3_nt: TGTGCCAGCAGTATTAAACCAGGAGACTATAGCAATCAGCCCCAGCATTTT

d_call: .
j_call: TRBJ1-5
clone_size: .
v_call: TRBV10-3
cdr3_aa: CATTGGQANQPQHF
cdr3_nt: TGTGCCACCACCGGTGGGCAGGCGAATCAGCCCCAGCATTTT

d_call: .
j_call: TRBJ1-1
clone_size: .
v_call: TRBV18
cdr3_aa: CASSPSGTRTMNTEAFF
cdr3_nt: TGTGCCAGCTCACCCTCCGGGACACGAACCATGAACACTGAAGCTTTCTTT

d_call: .
j_call: TRBJ2-5
clone_size: .
v_call: TRBV30
cdr3_aa: CAWSTGIRETQYF
cdr3_nt: TGTGCCTGGAGTACAGGAATCCGAGAGACCCAGTACTTC

d_call: TRBD1
j_call: TRBJ2-3
clone_size: .
v_call: TRBV5-1
cdr3_aa: CASSLGAGGSTDTQYF
cdr3_nt: TGCGCCAGCAGCTTAGGGGCAGGGGGTAGCACAGATACGCAGTATTTT

d_call: .
j_call: TRBJ1-4
clone_size: .
v_call: TRBV5-4
cdr3_aa: CASSLDRATTNEKLFF
cdr3_nt: TGTGCCAGCAGCTTGGACAGGGCCACAACTAATGAAAAACTGTTTTTT

d_call: TRBD1
j_call: TRBJ2-3
clone_size: .
v_call: TRBV30
cdr3_aa: CAWRRQGGDTQYF
cdr3_nt: TGTGCCTGGAGAAGACAGGGTGGAGATACGCAGTATTTT

d_call: TRBD2
j_call: TRBJ2-1
clone_size: .
v_call: TRBV7-2
cdr3_aa: CASSLGLAGIDEQFF
cdr3_nt: TGTGCCAGCAGTCTAGGACTAGCGGGTATTGATGAGCAGTTCTTC

d_call: TRBD1
j_call: TRBJ1-1
clone_size: .
v_call: TRBV9
cdr3_aa: CASSPRQGGNTEAFF
cdr3_nt: TGTGCCAGCAGCCCCCGACAGGGGGGAAACACTGAAGCTTTCTTT

d_call: .
j_call: TRBJ2-5
clone_size: .
v_call: TRBV6-2/TRBV6-3
cdr3_aa: CASSNDRRTQYF
cdr3_nt: TGTGCCAGCAGTAACGACAGACGGACCCAGTACTTC

d_call: .
j_call: TRBJ2-7
clone_size: .
v_call: TRBV3-1/TRBV3-2
cdr3_aa: CASSPTDIATYEQYF
cdr3_nt: TGTGCCAGCAGCCCGACAGACATAGCAACCTACGAGCAGTACTTC

d_call: .
j_call: TRBJ1-2
clone_size: .
v_call: TRBV19
cdr3_aa: CASRGKMTANYGYTF
cdr3_nt: TGTGCCAGTAGGGGGAAAATGACAGCCAACTATGGCTACACCTTC

d_call: TRBD1
j_call: TRBJ1-2
clone_size: .
v_call: TRBV7-2
cdr3_aa: CASSSEQGAQEGYTF
cdr3_nt: TGTGCCAGCAGCTCTGAACAGGGGGCTCAGGAAGGCTACACCTTC

d_call: TRBD1
j_call: TRBJ2-5
clone_size: .
v_call: TRBV5-1
cdr3_aa: CASSFDRAISYTQYF
cdr3_nt: TGCGCCAGCAGCTTTGACAGGGCCATATCCTATACCCAGTACTTC

d_call: .
j_call: TRBJ1-2
clone_size: .
v_call: TRBV27
cdr3_aa: CASSFGGGNYGYTF
cdr3_nt: TGTGCCAGCAGTTTTGGGGGAGGTAACTATGGCTACACCTTC

d_call: .
j_call: TRBJ1-2
clone_size: .
v_call: TRBV6-6
cdr3_aa: CASSYTAALSEGYTF
cdr3_nt: TGTGCCAGCAGTTACACGGCCGCACTAAGTGAGGGCTACACCTTC

d_call: .
j_call: TRBJ2-1
clone_size: once
v_call: TRBV21-1
cdr3_aa: CASSPRASYNEQFF
cdr3_nt: TGTGCCAGCAGCCCCAGGGCGTCCTACAATGAGCAGTTCTTC

d_call: .
j_call: TRBJ1-1
clone_size: few
v_call: TRBV7-2
cdr3_aa: CASRPGRGETEAFF
cdr3_nt: TGTGCCAGCAGACCCGGGAGGGGGGAGACTGAAGCTTTCTTT

d_call: TRBD1
j_call: TRBJ1-1
clone_size: .
v_call: TRBV18
cdr3_aa: CASSSGTVDAFF
cdr3_nt: TGTGCCAGCTCATCCGGGACAGTTGATGCTTTCTTT

d_call: TRBD1
j_call: TRBJ2-1
clone_size: .
v_call: TRBV27
cdr3_aa: CAASGTGYNEQFF
cdr3_nt: TGTGCAGCGTCCGGGACAGGGTACAATGAGCAGTTCTTC

d_call: TRBD1
j_call: TRBJ2-2
clone_size: .
v_call: TRBV5-1
cdr3_aa: CASRRGQQNTGELFF
cdr3_nt: TGCGCCAGCAGAAGGGGACAGCAGAACACCGGGGAGCTGTTTTTT

d_call: .
j_call: TRBJ1-1
clone_size: .
v_call: TRBV10-3
cdr3_aa: CAISESSGAEAFF
cdr3_nt: TGTGCCATCAGTGAGTCGAGTGGAGCTGAAGCTTTCTTT

d_call: .
j_call: TRBJ1-2
clone_size: .
v_call: TRBV7-9
cdr3_aa: CASRAGAGGYTF
cdr3_nt: TGTGCCAGCAGAGCCGGCGCGGGTGGCTACACCTTC

d_call: .
j_call: TRBJ1-2
clone_size: .
v_call: TRBV4-1
cdr3_aa: CASSPPGIGDYGYTF
cdr3_nt: TGCGCCAGCAGCCCCCCGGGCATAGGGGACTATGGCTACACCTTC

d_call: .
j_call: TRBJ1-1
clone_size: .
v_call: TRBV5-1
cdr3_aa: CASSLGSGGASENTEAFF
cdr3_nt: TGCGCCAGCAGCTTGGGGTCTGGGGGCGCATCGGAGAACACTGAAGCTTTCTTT

d_call: TRBD2
j_call: TRBJ2-3
clone_size: .
v_call: TRBV4-2
cdr3_aa: CASSQERGAGGPTDTQYF
cdr3_nt: TGTGCCAGCAGCCAAGAGAGGGGGGCGGGGGGCCCCACAGATACGCAGTATTTT

d_call: .
j_call: TRBJ2-5
clone_size: .
v_call: TRBV7-3
cdr3_aa: CASSLNDGQGETQYF
cdr3_nt: TGTGCCAGCAGCTTAAACGACGGTCAGGGAGAGACCCAGTACTTC

d_call: .
j_call: TRBJ1-2
clone_size: once
v_call: TRBV30
cdr3_aa: CAWSVPSGVVVYGYTF
cdr3_nt: TGTGCCTGGAGTGTACCTTCGGGGGTCGTGGTCTATGGCTACACCTTC

d_call: TRBD1
j_call: TRBJ2-1
clone_size: .
v_call: TRBV5-1
cdr3_aa: CASNRDRGGNEQFF
cdr3_nt: TGCGCCAGCAATCGCGACAGGGGGGGAAATGAGCAGTTCTTC

d_call: TRBD1
j_call: TRBJ1-4
clone_size: .
v_call: TRBV7-8
cdr3_aa: CASREQGGGEKLFF
cdr3_nt: TGTGCCAGCAGGGAACAGGGGGGGGGTGAAAAACTGTTTTTT

d_call: .
j_call: TRBJ1-4
clone_size: .
v_call: TRBV27
cdr3_aa: CASSRPGATNEKLFF
cdr3_nt: TGTGCCAGCAGCAGACCAGGGGCGACTAATGAAAAACTGTTTTTT

d_call: .
j_call: TRBJ1-6
clone_size: few
v_call: TRBV20-1
cdr3_aa: CSASSLWEDSPLHF
cdr3_nt: TGCAGTGCTAGTAGTCTCTGGGAGGATTCACCCCTCCACTTT

d_call: .
j_call: TRBJ1-2
clone_size: once
v_call: TRBV5-6
cdr3_aa: CASSLAEATRYGYTF
cdr3_nt: TGTGCCAGCAGCTTGGCCGAGGCCACGCGATATGGCTACACCTTC

d_call: .
j_call: TRBJ1-1
clone_size: .
v_call: TRBV11-2
cdr3_aa: CASSLVQGSTEAFF
cdr3_nt: TGTGCCAGCAGCTTAGTTCAGGGGAGCACTGAAGCTTTCTTT

d_call: .
j_call: TRBJ1-1
clone_size: .
v_call: TRBV28
cdr3_aa: CASSSGTNSFF
cdr3_nt: TGTGCCAGCAGTTCCGGGACAAACTCTTTCTTT

d_call: TRBD1
j_call: TRBJ2-5
clone_size: .
v_call: TRBV19
cdr3_aa: CASSAVQGQETQYF
cdr3_nt: TGTGCCAGTAGTGCGGTACAGGGGCAAGAGACCCAGTACTTC

d_call: .
j_call: TRBJ1-5
clone_size: .
v_call: TRBV20-1
cdr3_aa: CSAARNQPQHF
cdr3_nt: TGCAGTGCCGCACGGAATCAGCCCCAGCATTTT

d_call: TRBD1
j_call: TRBJ1-6
clone_size: .
v_call: TRBV30
cdr3_aa: CAWSVLYNRGWGSPLHF
cdr3_nt: TGTGCCTGGAGTGTATTGTATAACAGGGGGTGGGGTTCACCCCTCCACTTT

d_call: TRBD2
j_call: TRBJ2-3
clone_size: .
v_call: TRBV5-1
cdr3_aa: CASSLRTSGGTDTQYF
cdr3_nt: TGCGCCAGCAGCCTGAGGACTAGCGGGGGAACAGATACGCAGTATTTT

d_call: .
j_call: TRBJ2-7
clone_size: .
v_call: TRBV4-3
cdr3_aa: CASSQGQGTYEQYF
cdr3_nt: TGCGCCAGCAGCCAAGGTCAGGGTACCTACGAGCAGTACTTC

d_call: .
j_call: TRBJ2-7
clone_size: .
v_call: TRBV4-1
cdr3_aa: CASSSDGLPYEQYF
cdr3_nt: TGCGCCAGCAGCTCCGACGGACTTCCCTACGAGCAGTACTTC

d_call: TRBD2
j_call: TRBJ2-5
clone_size: .
v_call: TRBV6-6
cdr3_aa: CASSYPAGDQETQYF
cdr3_nt: TGTGCCAGCAGTTATCCAGCGGGAGACCAAGAGACCCAGTACTTC

d_call: .
j_call: TRBJ2-3
clone_size: .
v_call: TRBV27
cdr3_aa: CASSSREGDTQYF
cdr3_nt: TGTGCCAGCAGTTCGAGGGAAGGGGATACGCAGTATTTT

d_call: TRBD1
j_call: TRBJ2-1
clone_size: few
v_call: TRBV7-2
cdr3_aa: CASSPRTGGYNEQFF
cdr3_nt: TGTGCCAGCAGCCCCCGGACAGGGGGTTACAATGAGCAGTTCTTC

d_call: .
j_call: TRBJ1-3
clone_size: .
v_call: TRBV11-2
cdr3_aa: CASSSTAGTGNTIYF
cdr3_nt: TGTGCCAGCAGCTCGACGGCAGGGACTGGAAACACCATATATTTT

d_call: TRBD1
j_call: TRBJ1-5
clone_size: .
v_call: TRBV28
cdr3_aa: CASSFVSGGSNQPQHF
cdr3_nt: TGTGCCAGCAGTTTTGTGTCAGGGGGCAGCAATCAGCCCCAGCATTTT

d_call: .
j_call: TRBJ1-2
clone_size: .
v_call: TRBV5-6
cdr3_aa: CASSLATGTYGYTF
cdr3_nt: TGTGCCAGCAGCTTGGCTACAGGGACCTATGGCTACACCTTC

d_call: TRBD1
j_call: TRBJ1-2
clone_size: .
v_call: TRBV5-1
cdr3_aa: CASSPGQGDYGYTF
cdr3_nt: TGCGCCAGCAGCCCAGGACAGGGAGACTATGGCTACACCTTC

d_call: TRBD1
j_call: TRBJ2-1
clone_size: .
v_call: TRBV19
cdr3_aa: CASSISGTGIYEQFF
cdr3_nt: TGTGCCAGTAGTATTTCTGGGACAGGGATCTATGAGCAGTTCTTC

d_call: .
j_call: TRBJ2-3
clone_size: .
v_call: TRBV10-3
cdr3_aa: CAISESTSLDTQYF
cdr3_nt: TGTGCCATCAGTGAGTCCACTAGCTTGGATACGCAGTATTTT

d_call: .
j_call: TRBJ2-1
clone_size: .
v_call: TRBV6-2/TRBV6-3
cdr3_aa: CASSYGEDSPPNEQFF
cdr3_nt: TGTGCCAGCAGTTACGGTGAGGACAGCCCTCCCAATGAGCAGTTCTTC

d_call: .
j_call: TRBJ1-6
clone_size: .
v_call: TRBV6-6
cdr3_aa: CASSSEVWQGGSPLHF
cdr3_nt: TGTGCCAGCAGTTCCGAGGTGTGGCAGGGTGGTTCACCCCTCCACTTT

d_call: .
j_call: TRBJ2-3
clone_size: .
v_call: TRBV10-3
cdr3_aa: CAISELSTDTQYF
cdr3_nt: TGTGCCATCAGTGAGCTATCCACAGATACGCAGTATTTT

d_call: TRBD1
j_call: TRBJ1-6
clone_size: .
v_call: TRBV4-2
cdr3_aa: CASSQDLQGASSPLHF
cdr3_nt: TGTGCCAGCAGCCAAGACCTACAGGGGGCTAGTTCACCCCTCCACTTT

d_call: .
j_call: TRBJ2-1
clone_size: .
v_call: TRBV7-6
cdr3_aa: CASSLARLAPYNEQFF
cdr3_nt: TGTGCCAGCAGCTTAGCGCGGCTAGCGCCCTACAATGAGCAGTTCTTC

d_call: .
j_call: TRBJ2-1
clone_size: .
v_call: TRBV7-3
cdr3_aa: CASSPGLYQSSYNEQFF
cdr3_nt: TGTGCCAGCAGCCCGGGACTCTACCAGAGCTCCTACAATGAGCAGTTCTTC

d_call: .
j_call: TRBJ1-1
clone_size: .
v_call: TRBV30
cdr3_aa: CALDATEAFF
cdr3_nt: TGTGCCTTAGATGCCACTGAAGCTTTCTTT